This T cell receptor beta chain was sequenced in a study of tissue T cells after allogeneic stem cell transplantation. Study-wide findings and caveats: Only a limited share of tissue TCRs appeared in blood or spleen.

V lost 3 bases and J lost 11, with 11 bases in between. The CDR3 runs 11 residues. Germline V gene sequence: CDR1 NNHDY, CDR2 SYVADS. Regarding this clone: Its antigen remains unknown. Gene labels here are mouse ones. The observed sequence ends 1 residue before the CDR3 terminus, with the missing tail filled in from the germline J gene.

Sequenced by immunoSEQ multiplex PCR; TCRdb stores in-frame clones only, minus some. The repertoire holds 7,000 to 8,000 clones, with approximately 70% as singletons. This TCR came from a female BALB/c mouse in good health. The mouse strain carries the MHC haplotype H2-d. V is TRBV13-3 and J is TRBJ1-1; a weak D match, TRBD1 (5 bases). The sequenced material came from blood. The CDR3 bases that were read are TGTGCCAGCAGTGTCGCAGGGTGGGTCTTC. It translates to CASSVAGWVF. The whole CDR3 is CASSVAGWVFF.